This TCR beta chain was sequenced during a study of blood T cell repertoires in COVID-19. In the original processing: Scientists estimated how many nucleated cells there were by amplifying reference gene primers. The repertoire was sequenced with immunoSEQ multiplex PCR; TCRdb's copy has only in-frame clones and lacks some. V and J calls and clone size are copied from that table; D and trimming were computed from the DNA. Of roughly 250,000 clones in the sample, approximately 83% were seen once. The germline V gene has CDR1 LNHDA and CDR2 SQIVND (reference sequence). The CDR3 extends over 17 amino acids. The trim removed 7 bases at V and 4 bases at J, leaving 14 bases unmatched.

The V call is TRBV19, the J call TRBJ2-5, with 11 positions matching TRBD1. The source of this sequence is a person aged 70 to 80 with COVID-19, enrolled during active disease. Sequenced input: peripheral blood. Here the CDR3 DNA reads TGTGCCAGTACCCGAAACGCCGGGACAGGGGGAGGAGAGACCCAGTACTTC. Encoded protein: CASTRNAGTGGGETQYF.